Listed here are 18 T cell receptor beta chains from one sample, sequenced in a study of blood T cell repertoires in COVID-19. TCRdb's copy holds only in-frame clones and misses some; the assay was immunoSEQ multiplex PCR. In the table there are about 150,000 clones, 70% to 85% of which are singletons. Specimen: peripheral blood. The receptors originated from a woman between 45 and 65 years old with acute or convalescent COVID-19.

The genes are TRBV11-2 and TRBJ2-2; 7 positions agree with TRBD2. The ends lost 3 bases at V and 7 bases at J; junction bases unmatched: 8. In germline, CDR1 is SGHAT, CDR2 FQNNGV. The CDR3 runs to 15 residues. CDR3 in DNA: TGTGCCAGCAGCTTTAGTGGGGGGGATGGCGGGGAGCTGTTTTTT. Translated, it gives CASSFSGGDGGELFF.

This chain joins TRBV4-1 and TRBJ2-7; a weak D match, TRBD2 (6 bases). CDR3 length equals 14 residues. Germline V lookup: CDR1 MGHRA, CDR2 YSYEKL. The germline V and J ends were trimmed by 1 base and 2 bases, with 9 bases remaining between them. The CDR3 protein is CASSQGGATYEQYF. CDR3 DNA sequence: TGCGCCAGCAGCCAAGGCGGGGCAACCTACGAGCAGTACTTC.

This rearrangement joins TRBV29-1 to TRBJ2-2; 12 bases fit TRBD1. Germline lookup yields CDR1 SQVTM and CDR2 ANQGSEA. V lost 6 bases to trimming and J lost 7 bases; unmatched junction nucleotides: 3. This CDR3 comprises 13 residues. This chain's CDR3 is CSVGQGAGGELFF. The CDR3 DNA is TGCAGCGTGGGACAGGGGGCCGGCGGGGAGCTGTTTTTT.

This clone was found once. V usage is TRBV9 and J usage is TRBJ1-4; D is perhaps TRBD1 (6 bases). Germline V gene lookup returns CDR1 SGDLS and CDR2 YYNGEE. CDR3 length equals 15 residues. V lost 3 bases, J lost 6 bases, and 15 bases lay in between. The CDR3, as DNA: TGTGCCAGCAGCGGTAGGGCAGGGGTTGATGAAAAACTGTTTTTT. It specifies CASSGRAGVDEKLFF.

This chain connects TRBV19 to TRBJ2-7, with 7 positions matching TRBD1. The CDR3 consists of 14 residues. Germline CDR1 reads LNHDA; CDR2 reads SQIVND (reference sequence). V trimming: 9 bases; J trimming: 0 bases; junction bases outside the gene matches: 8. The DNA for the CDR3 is TGTGCCAGCCAACAGGGGACGAGCTCCTACGAGCAGTACTTC. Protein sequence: CASQQGTSSYEQYF.

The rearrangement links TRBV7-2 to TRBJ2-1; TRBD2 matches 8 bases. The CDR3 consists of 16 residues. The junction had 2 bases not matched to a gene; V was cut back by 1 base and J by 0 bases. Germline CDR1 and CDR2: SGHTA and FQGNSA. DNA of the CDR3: TGTGCCAGCAGCTTAGAAACTAGCGGCTCCTACAATGAGCAGTTCTTC. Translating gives CASSLETSGSYNEQFF.

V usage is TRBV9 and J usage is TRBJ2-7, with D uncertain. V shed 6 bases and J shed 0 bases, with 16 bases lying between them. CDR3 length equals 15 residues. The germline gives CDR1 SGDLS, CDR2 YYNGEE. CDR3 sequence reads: CASTPLASGSYEQYF. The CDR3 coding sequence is TGTGCCAGCACCCCTTTAGCCTCTGGCTCCTACGAGCAGTACTTC. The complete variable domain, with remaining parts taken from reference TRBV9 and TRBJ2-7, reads DSGVTQTPKHLITATGQRVTLRCSPRSGDLSVYWYQQSLDQGLQFLIQYYNGEERAKGNILERFSAQQFPDLHSELNLSSLELGDSALYFCASTPLASGSYEQYFGPGTRLTVT.

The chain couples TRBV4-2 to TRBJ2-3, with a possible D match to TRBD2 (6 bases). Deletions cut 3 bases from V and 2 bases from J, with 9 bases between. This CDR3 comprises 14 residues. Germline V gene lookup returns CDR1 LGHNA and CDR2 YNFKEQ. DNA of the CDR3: TGTGCCAGCAGCCAGGGGGGAAACACAGATACGCAGTATTTT. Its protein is CASSQGGNTDTQYF.

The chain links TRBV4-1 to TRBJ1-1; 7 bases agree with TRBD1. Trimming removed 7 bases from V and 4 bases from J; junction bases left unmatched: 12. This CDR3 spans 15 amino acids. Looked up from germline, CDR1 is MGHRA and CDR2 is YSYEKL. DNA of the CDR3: TGCGCCAGCAACGACAGGGTTGGATTGGGCACTGAAGCTTTCTTT. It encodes CASNDRVGLGTEAFF.

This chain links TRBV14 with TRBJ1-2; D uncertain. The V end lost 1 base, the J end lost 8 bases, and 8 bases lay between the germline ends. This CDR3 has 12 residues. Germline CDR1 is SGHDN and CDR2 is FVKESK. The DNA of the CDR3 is TGTGCCAGCAGCCAAGTTGCGAGGGGCTACACCTTC. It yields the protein CASSQVARGYTF.

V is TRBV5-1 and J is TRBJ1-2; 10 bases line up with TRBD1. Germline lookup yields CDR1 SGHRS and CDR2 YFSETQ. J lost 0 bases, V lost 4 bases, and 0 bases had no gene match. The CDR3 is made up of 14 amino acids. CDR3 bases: TGCGCCAGCAGCGGACAGGGGGCTAACTATGGCTACACCTTC. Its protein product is CASSGQGANYGYTF.

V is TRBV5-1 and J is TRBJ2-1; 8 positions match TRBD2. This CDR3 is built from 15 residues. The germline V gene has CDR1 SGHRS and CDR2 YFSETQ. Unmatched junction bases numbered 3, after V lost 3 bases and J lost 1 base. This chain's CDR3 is CASSSAGGSYNEQFF. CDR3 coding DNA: TGCGCCAGCAGCTCGGCGGGGGGATCCTACAATGAGCAGTTCTTC.

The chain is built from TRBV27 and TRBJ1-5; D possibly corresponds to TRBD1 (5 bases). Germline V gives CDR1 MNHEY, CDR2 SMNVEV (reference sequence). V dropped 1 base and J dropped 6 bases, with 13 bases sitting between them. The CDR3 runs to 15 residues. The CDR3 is CASSLYPTRVQPQHF. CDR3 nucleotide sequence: TGTGCCAGCAGTTTATACCCGACCAGGGTTCAGCCCCAGCATTTT.

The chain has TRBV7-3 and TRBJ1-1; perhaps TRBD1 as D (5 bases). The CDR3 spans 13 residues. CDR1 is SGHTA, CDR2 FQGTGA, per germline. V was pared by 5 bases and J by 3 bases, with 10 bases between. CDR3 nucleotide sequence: TGTGCCAGCAGCCAACTCAGGGACACTGAAGCTTTCTTT. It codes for CASSQLRDTEAFF. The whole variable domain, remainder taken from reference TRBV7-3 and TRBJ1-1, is GAGVSQTPSNKVTEKGKYVELRCDPISGHTALYWYRQSLGQGPEFLIYFQGTGAADDSGLPNDRFFAVRPEGSVSTLKIQRTERGDSAVYLCASSQLRDTEAFFGQGTRLTVV.

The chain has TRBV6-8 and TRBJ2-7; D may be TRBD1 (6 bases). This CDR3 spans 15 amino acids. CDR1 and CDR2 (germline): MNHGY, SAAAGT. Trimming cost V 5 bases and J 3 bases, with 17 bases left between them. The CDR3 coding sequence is TGTGCCAGCAGTAGGACAGCTCCCGGGGTCTACGAGCAGTACTTC. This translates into CASSRTAPGVYEQYF.

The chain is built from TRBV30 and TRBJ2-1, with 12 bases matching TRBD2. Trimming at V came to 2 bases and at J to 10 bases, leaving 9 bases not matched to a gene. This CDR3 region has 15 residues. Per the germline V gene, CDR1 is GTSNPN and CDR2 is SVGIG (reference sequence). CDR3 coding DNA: TGTGCCTGGAGTCTAGCGGGAGGGCCCTGGGAGGAGCAGTTCTTC. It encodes CAWSLAGGPWEEQFF.

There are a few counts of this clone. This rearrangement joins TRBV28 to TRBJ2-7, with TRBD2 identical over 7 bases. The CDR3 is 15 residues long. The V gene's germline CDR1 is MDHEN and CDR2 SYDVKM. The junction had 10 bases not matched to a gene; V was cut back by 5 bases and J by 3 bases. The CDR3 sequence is CASSINRDYLYEQYF. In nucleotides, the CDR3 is TGTGCCAGCAGTATAAACCGGGACTACCTCTACGAGCAGTACTTC.

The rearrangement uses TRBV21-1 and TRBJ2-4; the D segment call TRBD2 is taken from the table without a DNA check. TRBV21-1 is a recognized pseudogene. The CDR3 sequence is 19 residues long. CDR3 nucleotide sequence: TGTGCCAGCAGCAAAGAGGCCGCGGGAGGGTTACTAGCCAAAAACATTCAGTACTTC. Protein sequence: CASSKEAAGGLLAKNIQYF.